The present TCR beta chain was sequenced within a study of T cell responses to AZD1222 COVID-19 vaccine. Study-wide points: Within unmutated variant regions lay the reported targets of nearly half of spike-specific TCRs. Along spike, vaccine-associated CD4 TCRs were found throughout, with dominance at 160-218 and 743-854. Donors skewed white British and female; clonal diversity was possibly underestimated.

Trimming shortened V by 2 bases and J by 3 bases, and 2 bases separated the two germline ends. CDR1 and CDR2 (germline): LGHNA, YNFKEQ. The CDR3 spans 12 residues. This table comes from immunoSEQ multiplex PCR, and its TCRdb copy is limited to in-frame clones, with some not included. The sample has about 150,000 clones, 90% seen once. About this clone itself: The antigen is undetermined.

Specimen: peripheral blood, collected 28 days after the second AZD1222 dose. The chain recombines TRBV4-2 with TRBJ1-5; no clear D gene. This TCR was recovered from an adult who received the AZD1222 COVID-19 vaccine. The CDR3 region has the DNA TGTGCCAGCAGCCAACACAATCAGCCCCAGCATTTT. It is translated as CASSQHNQPQHF.